This entry concerns a single T cell receptor beta chain. The sample carries other DNA sequences with the same CDR3. Deletions cut 0 bases from V and 6 bases from J, with 9 bases between. Germline V gene lookup returns CDR1 MNHEY and CDR2 SVGAGI. The CDR3 extends over 14 amino acids. This entry is derived from a study of shared clonotypes between healthy human individuals. Measured with immunoSEQ multiplex PCR; TCRdb has only the in-frame clones, and not every one. The table lists some 2 million clones, about 95% of them singletons, with roughly 1.2% in the top ten. In the naive CD8 group, cells lacked CD45RO and were positively selected for CCR7, so terminally differentiated effector memory CD45RA+ cells were left out.

Sequenced: naive CD8+ T cells sorted from blood. The chain carries TRBV6-5 and TRBJ2-1; weak D call: TRBD1 (6 bases). This sequence originates from a man aged 18 to 35 in good health. Written as DNA, the CDR3 is TGTGCCAGCAGTTACTCGACAGGATCCAATGAGCAGTTCTTC. This encodes CASSYSTGSNEQFF.